Each of the 11 T cell receptor beta chains below was sequenced from the same sample in a study of blood T cell repertoires in COVID-19. Only in-frame clones appear in the TCRdb table, and some are missing; sequencing was by immunoSEQ multiplex PCR. The sample has under 200,000 clones; over 80% are singletons. Sequencing was done on a sample of peripheral blood. The origin of the receptors is a woman over 75 with active or convalescent COVID-19.

The CDR3 loop is CASSEGQITDTQYF. The CDR3 DNA follows: TGTGCCAGCAGTGAAGGGCAGATCACAGATACGCAGTATTTT. The J gene is TRBJ2-3, the V gene TRBV6-1; D is unresolved. In germline, CDR1 is MNHNS, CDR2 SASEGT. CDR3 length: 14 amino acids. Trimming took off 1 base at V and 2 bases at J, with 7 bases between the two ends.

V and J are TRBV28 and TRBJ1-6; 8 bases align to TRBD1. V trimming: 6 bases; J trimming: 9 bases; junction bases outside the gene matches: 7. Germline CDR1 MDHEN, CDR2 SYDVKM. The CDR3 has 14 residues. This CDR3 is CASSDRGRASPLHF. The DNA of the CDR3 is TGTGCCAGCAGCGACAGGGGTCGGGCTTCACCCCTCCACTTT.

This chain connects TRBV7-9 to TRBJ2-5, with 7 positions matching TRBD1. The CDR3 runs to 14 residues. After removal of 4 bases from V and 2 bases from J, the junction contained 4 bases not matched to a gene. The germline V gene encodes CDR1 SEHNR and CDR2 FQNEAQ (reference sequence). The CDR3 loop reads CASSSWDRQETQYF. The CDR3 DNA follows: TGTGCCAGCAGCTCGTGGGACAGACAAGAGACCCAGTACTTC.

This clone was recorded once. The chain carries TRBV9 and TRBJ2-1; 7 bases align to TRBD2. V lost 0 bases, J lost 9 bases, and 9 bases stayed unmatched. This CDR3 spans 15 amino acids. The germline V gene has CDR1 SGDLS and CDR2 YYNGEE. As DNA, the CDR3 is TGTGCCAGCAGCGTAGGTGGGCCGCCGGGGGGTGAGCAGTTCTTC. It translates to CASSVGGPPGGEQFF.

The CDR3: CASSLGSRSNSPLHF. CDR3 in DNA: TGTGCCAGCAGTTTAGGTAGCCGGAGTAATTCACCCCTCCACTTT. The chain couples TRBV27 to TRBJ1-6; D is ambiguous. The CDR3 sequence is 15 residues long. Germline V gene data show CDR1 as MNHEY and CDR2 as SMNVEV (reference sequence). Trimming removed 2 bases at V and 6 bases at J, with 11 bases between.

V and J are TRBV7-2 and TRBJ1-5; the D is unclear. Germline V gene sequence: CDR1 SGHTA, CDR2 FQGNSA. This CDR3 comprises 13 residues. V lost 4 bases, J lost 5 bases, and 9 bases lay in between. CDR3 sequence reads: CASSSSVDQPQHF. Written as DNA, the CDR3 is TGTGCCAGCAGCTCATCAGTGGATCAGCCCCAGCATTTT.

This sequence joins TRBV28 and TRBJ1-6; a weak D match, TRBD1 (6 bases). The CDR3 extends over 16 amino acids. In germline, CDR1 is MDHEN, CDR2 SYDVKM. V shed 4 bases and J shed 5 bases, with 15 bases lying between them. The CDR3 bases are TGTGCCAGCAGTTCCGCGGGGGGCAGGAATAATTCACCCCTCCACTTT. As protein: CASSSAGGRNNSPLHF.

The V gene is TRBV20-1, the J gene TRBJ2-1, with TRBD2 matching 7 bases. Germline V gene lookup returns CDR1 DFQATT and CDR2 SNEGSKA (reference sequence). Trimming cost V 3 bases and J 0 bases; bases outside gene matches: 8. The CDR3 contains 16 residues. The CDR3 bases are TGCAGTGCTAGTGTTAGCGGGCCTAGCTCCTACAATGAGCAGTTCTTC. Encoded protein: CSASVSGPSSYNEQFF.

The chain joins TRBV9 to TRBJ1-1; D ambiguous. CDR3 size: 14 residues. Germline assignment: CDR1 SGDLS and CDR2 YYNGEE. Trimming stripped 0 bases from V and 0 bases from J, with 6 bases between. CDR3 sequence: CASSVDVMNTEAFF. CDR3 in DNA: TGTGCCAGCAGCGTAGATGTTATGAACACTGAAGCTTTCTTT. Filled out from reference TRBV9 and TRBJ1-1, the complete variable domain reads DSGVTQTPKHLITATGQRVTLRCSPRSGDLSVYWYQQSLDQGLQFLIQYYNGEERAKGNILERFSAQQFPDLHSELNLSSLELGDSALYFCASSVDVMNTEAFFGQGTRLTVV.

The CDR3 reads CGAGAQETQYF. CDR3 in DNA: TGTGGAGCGGGGGCACAAGAGACCCAGTACTTC. V gene TRBV30 combines with J gene TRBJ2-5, with 8 bases matching TRBD2. There are 11 residues in the CDR3. Looked up from germline, CDR1 is GTSNPN and CDR2 is SVGIG (reference sequence).

The chain is built from TRBV3-1 (or the pseudogene TRBV3-2) and TRBJ2-7; 8 nucleotides line up with TRBD1. V was clipped by 2 bases and J by 2 bases; unmatched bases: 5. The CDR3 spans 15 residues. Germline V gene lookup returns CDR1 LGHDT and CDR2 YNNKEL (reference sequence). DNA of the CDR3: TGTGCCAGCAGCCAACAGACAGGGGCTACCTACGAGCAGTACTTC. This translates into CASSQQTGATYEQYF.